What follows is one TCR beta chain and its context. Antigen unknown. The CDR3 is 15 amino acids. The germline V gene has CDR1 GTSNPN and CDR2 SVGIG (reference sequence). The trim removed 3 bases at V and 4 bases at J, leaving 8 bases unmatched. This sample stems from a study of T cells in localized non-small cell lung cancer. Study-wide findings and caveats: Analysis by sequencing included only one tumor region, so heterogeneity remains possible. Uninvolved adjacent lung had more T cell clonality than any other tissue, topping tumor. Across samples, adjacent lung featured a median around 55 of the top 100 tumor clones.

This table comes from immunoSEQ multiplex PCR, and its TCRdb copy is limited to in-frame clones, with some not included. The sample lists under 20,000 clones, around nine tenths occurring once. This specimen was peripheral blood, taken before any cancer treatment. The chain employs TRBV30 and TRBJ1-1; TRBD1 matches at 10 bases. The clonotype comes from a male donor older than 55 with stage I squamous cell lung carcinoma. The CDR3 DNA is TGTGCCTGGAGGGGACAGGGGCTAGGGGGCACTGAAGCTTTCTTT. Translating it yields CAWRGQGLGGTEAFF.